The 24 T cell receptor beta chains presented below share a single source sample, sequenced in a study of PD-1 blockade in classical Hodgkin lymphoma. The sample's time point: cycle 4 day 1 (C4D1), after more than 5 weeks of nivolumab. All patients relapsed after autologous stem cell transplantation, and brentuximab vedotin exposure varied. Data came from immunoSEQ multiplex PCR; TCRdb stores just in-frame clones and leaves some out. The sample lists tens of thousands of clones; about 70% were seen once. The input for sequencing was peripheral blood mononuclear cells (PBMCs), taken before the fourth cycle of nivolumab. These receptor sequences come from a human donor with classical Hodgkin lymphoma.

The CDR3 spells CASSVRQGGTEAFF. The CDR3, as DNA: TGTGCCAGCAGTGTCCGACAGGGCGGCACTGAAGCTTTCTTT. The chain joins TRBV2 to TRBJ1-1, with TRBD1 matching over 7 bases. Looked up from germline, CDR1 is SNHLY and CDR2 is FYNNEI. The CDR3 totals 14 residues. J lost 4 bases, V lost 4 bases, and 6 bases had no gene match. Complete variable domain (other parts from reference TRBV2 and TRBJ1-1): EPEVTQTPSHQVTQMGQEVILRCVPISNHLYFYWYRQILGQKVEFLVSFYNNEISEKSEIFDDQFSVERPDGSNFTLKIRSTKLEDSAMYFCASSVRQGGTEAFFGQGTRLTVV.

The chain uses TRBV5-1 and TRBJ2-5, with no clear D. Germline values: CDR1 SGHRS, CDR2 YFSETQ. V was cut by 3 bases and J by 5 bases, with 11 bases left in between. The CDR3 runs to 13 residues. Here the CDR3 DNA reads TGCGCCAGCAGCTCCCCTGGCGGTGAGACCCAGTACTTC. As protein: CASSSPGGETQYF.

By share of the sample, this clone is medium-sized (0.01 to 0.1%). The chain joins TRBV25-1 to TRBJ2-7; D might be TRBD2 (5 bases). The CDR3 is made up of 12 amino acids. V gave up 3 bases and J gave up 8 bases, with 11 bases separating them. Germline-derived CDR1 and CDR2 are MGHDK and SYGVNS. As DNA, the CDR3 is TGTGCCAGCAGTGATGGACTGGTGAAGCAGTACTTC. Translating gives CASSDGLVKQYF.

As DNA, the CDR3 is TGTGCCAGCAGCTCTCCGGGACGGCGGCGGGGTGGCTACACCTTC. It yields the protein CASSSPGRRRGGYTF. The rearrangement links TRBV5-4 to TRBJ1-2; tentative D call: TRBD1 (5 bases). Trimming removed 3 bases from V and 7 bases from J, with 19 bases in between. CDR1 and CDR2 (germline): SGHNT, YYREEE (reference sequence). This CDR3 spans 15 amino acids.

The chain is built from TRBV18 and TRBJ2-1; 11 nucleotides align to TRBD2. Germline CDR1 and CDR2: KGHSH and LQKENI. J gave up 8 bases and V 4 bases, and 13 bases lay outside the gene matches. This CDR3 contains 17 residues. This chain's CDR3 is CASSRETSGSSGDEQFF. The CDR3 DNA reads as TGTGCCAGCTCACGAGAAACTAGCGGGAGTAGCGGGGATGAGCAGTTCTTC.

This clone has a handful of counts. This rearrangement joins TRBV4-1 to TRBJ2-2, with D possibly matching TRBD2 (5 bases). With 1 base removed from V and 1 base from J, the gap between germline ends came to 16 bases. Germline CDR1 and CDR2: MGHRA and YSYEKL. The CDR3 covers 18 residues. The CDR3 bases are TGCGCCAGCAGCCAAGTCCCCCTGGCGGGCCTGAACACCGGGGAGCTGTTTTTT. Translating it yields CASSQVPLAGLNTGELFF.

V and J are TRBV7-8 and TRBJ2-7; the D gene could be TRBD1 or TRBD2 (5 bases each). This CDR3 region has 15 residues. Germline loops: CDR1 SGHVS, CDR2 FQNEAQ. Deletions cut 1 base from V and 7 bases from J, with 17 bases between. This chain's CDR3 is CASSLVQGPGFEQYF. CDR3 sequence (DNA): TGTGCCAGCAGCTTAGTGCAGGGACCGGGCTTTGAGCAGTACTTC.

The CDR3 nucleotides are TGTGCCAGCAGAAACGCGGGTGCAAGGGAGCCCCAGCATTTT. Protein: CASRNAGAREPQHF. This chain uses TRBV28 with TRBJ1-5; unclear D gene. Per germline, CDR1 MDHEN and CDR2 SYDVKM. V was trimmed by 6 bases and J by 8 bases, leaving 17 bases between them. The CDR3 is made up of 14 amino acids.

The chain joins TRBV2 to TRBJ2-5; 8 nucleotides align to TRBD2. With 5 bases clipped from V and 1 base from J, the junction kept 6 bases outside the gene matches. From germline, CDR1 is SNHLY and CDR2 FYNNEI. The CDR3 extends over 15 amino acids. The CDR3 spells CASSPGGPGQETQYF. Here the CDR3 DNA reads TGTGCCAGCAGTCCGGGGGGGCCGGGCCAAGAGACCCAGTACTTC.

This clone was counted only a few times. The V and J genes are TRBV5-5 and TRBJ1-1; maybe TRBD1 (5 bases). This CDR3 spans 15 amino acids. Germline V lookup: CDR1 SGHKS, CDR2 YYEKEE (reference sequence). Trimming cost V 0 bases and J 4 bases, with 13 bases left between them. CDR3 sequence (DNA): TGTGCCAGCAGCTTGGGGGCAGGGTTGGCCACTGAAGCTTTCTTT. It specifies CASSLGAGLATEAFF.

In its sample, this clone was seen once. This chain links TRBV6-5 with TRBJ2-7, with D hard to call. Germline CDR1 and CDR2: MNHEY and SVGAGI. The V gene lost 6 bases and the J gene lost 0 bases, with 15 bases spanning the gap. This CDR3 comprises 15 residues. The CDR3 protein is CASRAGRTPSYEQYF. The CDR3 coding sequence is TGTGCCAGCAGGGCCGGCAGGACGCCCTCCTACGAGCAGTACTTC.

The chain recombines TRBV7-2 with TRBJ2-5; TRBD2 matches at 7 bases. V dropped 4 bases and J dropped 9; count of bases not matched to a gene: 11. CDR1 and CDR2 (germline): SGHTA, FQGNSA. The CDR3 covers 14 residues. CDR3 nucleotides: TGTGCCAGCAGCTCGAAACTAGCGTTAGGGCCCCAGTACTTC. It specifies CASSSKLALGPQYF. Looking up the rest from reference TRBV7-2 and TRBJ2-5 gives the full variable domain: GAGVSQSPSNKVTEKGKDVELRCDPISGHTALYWYRQSLGQGLEFLIYFQGNSAPDKSGLPSDRFSAERTGGSVSTLTIQRTQQEDSAVYLCASSSKLALGPQYFGPGTRLLVL.

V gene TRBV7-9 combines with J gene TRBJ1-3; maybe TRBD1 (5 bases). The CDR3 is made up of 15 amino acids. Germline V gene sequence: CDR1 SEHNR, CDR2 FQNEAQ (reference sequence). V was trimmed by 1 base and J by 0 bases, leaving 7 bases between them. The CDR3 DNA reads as TGTGCCAGCAGCTTAGACGGGGGCTCTGGAAACACCATATATTTT. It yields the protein CASSLDGGSGNTIYF.

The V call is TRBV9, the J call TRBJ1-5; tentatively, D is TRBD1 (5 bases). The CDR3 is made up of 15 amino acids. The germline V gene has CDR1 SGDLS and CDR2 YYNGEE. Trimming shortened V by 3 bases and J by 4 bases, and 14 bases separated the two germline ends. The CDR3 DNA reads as TGTGCCAGCAGCGCCTCCGACAGTACTAATCAGCCCCAGCATTTT. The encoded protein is CASSASDSTNQPQHF.

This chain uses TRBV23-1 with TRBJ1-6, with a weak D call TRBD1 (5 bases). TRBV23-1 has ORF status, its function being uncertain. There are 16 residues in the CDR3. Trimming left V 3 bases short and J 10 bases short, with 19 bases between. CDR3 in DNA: TGCGCCAGCAGTCACCACGGCCCAGGGTTTTCGTCACCCCTCCACTTT. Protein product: CASSHHGPGFSSPLHF.

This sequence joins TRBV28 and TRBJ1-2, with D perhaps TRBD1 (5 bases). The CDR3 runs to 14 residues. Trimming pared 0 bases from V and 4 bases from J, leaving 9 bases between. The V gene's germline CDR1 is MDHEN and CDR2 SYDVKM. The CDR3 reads CASSLWGRSYGYTF. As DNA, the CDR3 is TGTGCCAGCAGTTTATGGGGGCGGAGCTATGGCTACACCTTC.

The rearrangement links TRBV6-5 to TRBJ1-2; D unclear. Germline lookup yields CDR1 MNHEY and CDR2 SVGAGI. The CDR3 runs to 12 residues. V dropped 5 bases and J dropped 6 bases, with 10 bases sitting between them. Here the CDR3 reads CASSRTSDGYTF. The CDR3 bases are TGTGCCAGCAGTAGGACTTCAGATGGCTACACCTTC.

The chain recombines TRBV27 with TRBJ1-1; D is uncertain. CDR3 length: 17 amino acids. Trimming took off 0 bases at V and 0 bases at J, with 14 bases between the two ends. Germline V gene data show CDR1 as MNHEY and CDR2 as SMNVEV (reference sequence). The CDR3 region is CASSLSPRRYMNTEAFF. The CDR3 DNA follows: TGTGCCAGCAGTTTATCCCCCCGGAGGTACATGAACACTGAAGCTTTCTTT.

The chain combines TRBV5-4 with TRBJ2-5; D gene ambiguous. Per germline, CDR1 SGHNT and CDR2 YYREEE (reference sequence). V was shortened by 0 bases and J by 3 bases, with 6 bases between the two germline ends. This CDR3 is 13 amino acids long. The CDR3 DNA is TGTGCCAGCAGCTTGGATCTTGAAGAGACCCAGTACTTC. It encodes CASSLDLEETQYF.

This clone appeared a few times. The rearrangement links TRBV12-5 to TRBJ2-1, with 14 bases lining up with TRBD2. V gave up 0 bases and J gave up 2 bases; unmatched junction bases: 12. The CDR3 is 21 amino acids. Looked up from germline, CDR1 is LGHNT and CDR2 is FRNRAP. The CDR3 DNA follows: TGTGCTAGTGGTTTGGTACTTTCCCGGACTAGCGGGAGGACTCCCTACAATGAGCAGTTCTTC. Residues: CASGLVLSRTSGRTPYNEQFF.

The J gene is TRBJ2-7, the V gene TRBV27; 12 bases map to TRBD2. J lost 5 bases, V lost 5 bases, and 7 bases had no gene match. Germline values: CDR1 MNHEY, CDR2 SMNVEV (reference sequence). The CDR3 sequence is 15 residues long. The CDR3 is CASSLPGLAGHEQYF. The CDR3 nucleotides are TGTGCCAGCAGTCTGCCGGGACTAGCGGGCCACGAGCAGTACTTC.

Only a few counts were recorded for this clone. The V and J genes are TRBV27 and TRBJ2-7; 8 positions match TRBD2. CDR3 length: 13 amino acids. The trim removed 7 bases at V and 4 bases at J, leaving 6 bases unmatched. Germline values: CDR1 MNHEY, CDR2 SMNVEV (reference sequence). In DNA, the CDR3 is TGTGCCAGCACCCCGAGCGGGGGATACGAGCAGTACTTC. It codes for CASTPSGGYEQYF.

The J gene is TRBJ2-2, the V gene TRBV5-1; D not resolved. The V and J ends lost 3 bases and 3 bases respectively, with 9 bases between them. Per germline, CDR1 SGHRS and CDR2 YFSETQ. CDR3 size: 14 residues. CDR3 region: CASSSVGDTGELFF. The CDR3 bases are TGCGCCAGCAGCTCGGTCGGTGACACCGGGGAGCTGTTTTTT.

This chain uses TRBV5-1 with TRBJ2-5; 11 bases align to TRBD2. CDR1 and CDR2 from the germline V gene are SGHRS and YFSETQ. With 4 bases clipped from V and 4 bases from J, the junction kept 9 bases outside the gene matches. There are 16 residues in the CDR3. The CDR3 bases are TGCGCCAGCAGCCCCCGGGTAGCGGGGGGGCTAGAGACCCAGTACTTC. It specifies CASSPRVAGGLETQYF.